The rows below give T cell receptor beta chains drawn from one sample of a study of CXCR3-negative and CXCR3-positive naive CD8 T cells. Reprocessing the 5' RACE reads, TCRdb reports a single entry for every CDR3 protein and omits DNA. The sample totals 30,000 to 40,000 distinct CDR3 sequences. Source material: memory CD8+ T cells from blood. The receptors were gathered from a human donor in good health. Some clones in this sample may be carry-over from other donors' samples. Each CDR3 is given with its conserved first and last residue. For some rows the clone size is stated as once, few or many, or as a class when expanded; others skip it.

CASSEDRGLDEQYF - TRBJ2-7 TRBV6-1
CASSDSDGGAVTQYF - TRBJ2-3 TRBV6-4
CAGQTGPNEKLFF - TRBJ1-4 TRBV6-1
CASSIGQGVSYEQYF - TRBJ2-7 TRBV19
CSAKSGGAQETQYF - TRBJ2-5 TRBV20-1
CASSLGGVAYNEQFF - TRBJ2-1 TRBV5-6
CASSYSVSRPNTEAFF - TRBJ1-1 TRBV6-2/TRBV6-3
CASRWGLDETQYF - TRBJ2-5 TRBV2
CASSPVLYEQYF - TRBJ2-7 TRBV2
CASSLGYALEQYF - TRBJ2-7 TRBV12-3/TRBV12-4
CSVEDLGGDYNEQFF - TRBJ2-1 TRBV29-1
CASSNHGTQYF - TRBJ2-5 TRBV7-3
CASSQGTSGSSDEQFF - TRBJ2-1 TRBV7-9
CASSPAGQFSYNSPLHF - TRBJ1-6 TRBV27
CASISGTSGGSYTDTQYF - TRBJ2-3 TRBV28
CASSAHRVSTEAFF - TRBJ1-1 TRBV28
CASSLYPGTSGDEQFF - TRBJ2-1 TRBV7-2
CASSGGRGRSAGELFF - TRBJ2-2 TRBV12-3/TRBV12-4
CSASPAAWNNTGELFF - TRBJ2-2 TRBV20-1
CASSEMTGVSFNEQFF - TRBJ2-1 TRBV2
CASSSTGDSGYTF - TRBJ1-2 TRBV5-4
CSVEGGSDGYEQYF - TRBJ2-7 TRBV29-1
CASSLRTGQGKLSETQYF - TRBJ2-5 TRBV5-1
CASSLVGASYEQYF - TRBJ2-7 TRBV12-3/TRBV12-4
CASSMTGFETQYF - TRBJ2-5 TRBV7-9
CASSQARGAYEQYF - TRBJ2-7 TRBV14
CASSLGGGLLNTEAFF - TRBJ1-1 TRBV7-8
CPDRYYNEQFF - TRBJ2-1 TRBV13
CASSATARSYEQYF medium-sized TRBJ2-7 TRBV9
CASSPGTGFKQFF - TRBJ2-1 TRBV16